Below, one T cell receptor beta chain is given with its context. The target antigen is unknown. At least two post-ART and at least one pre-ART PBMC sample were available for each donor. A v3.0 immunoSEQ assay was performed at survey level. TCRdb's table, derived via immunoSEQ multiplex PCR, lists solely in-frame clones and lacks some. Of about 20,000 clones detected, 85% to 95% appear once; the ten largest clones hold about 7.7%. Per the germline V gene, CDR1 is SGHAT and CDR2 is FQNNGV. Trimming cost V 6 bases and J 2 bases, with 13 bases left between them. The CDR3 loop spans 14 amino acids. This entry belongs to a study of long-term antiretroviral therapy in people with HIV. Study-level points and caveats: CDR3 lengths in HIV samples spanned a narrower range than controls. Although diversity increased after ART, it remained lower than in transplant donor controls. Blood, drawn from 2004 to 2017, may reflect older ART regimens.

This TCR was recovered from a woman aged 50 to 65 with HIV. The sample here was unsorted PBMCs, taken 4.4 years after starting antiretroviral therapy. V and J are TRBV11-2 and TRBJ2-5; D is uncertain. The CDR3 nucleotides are TGTGCCAGCAGTCAGGTCCTAGAACAAGAGACCCAGTACTTC. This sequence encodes CASSQVLEQETQYF.